This TCR beta chain was captured in a study of cytomegalovirus exposure and HLA in healthy donors. Background on the study: Out of around 360 genotyped donors, roughly 80% belonged to the Caucasian-associated ancestry cluster.

V was pared by 4 bases and J by 4 bases, with 9 bases of the junction left unmatched. In germline, CDR1 is MGHDK, CDR2 SYGVNS. The CDR3 has 16 amino acids. Broader study findings: Cytomegalovirus-associated TCR beta chains were listed, numbering around 150.

As for this clone: The target antigen is unknown.

13 Jbeta primers and 60 Vbeta primers were used for the PCR. Per the original data handling: In a later analysis, the count reached 74 million or so unique TCR beta chains, with about 9.9 million shared. The assay was immunoSEQ multiplex PCR, and TCRdb's table has in-frame clones only and misses some. V, J and clone size are taken as reported in that table, and D and trimming were inferred from the DNA itself. The data contain around 150,000 clones, about 79% of them singletons. Sequencing used PBMCs. The genes are TRBV25-1 and TRBJ2-1; 8 bases are a match to TRBD1. The TCR was taken from a male donor in good health and CMV-seronegative. Written as DNA, the CDR3 is TGTGCCAGCAGTGCCTGGGACAGGAAAAATTACAATGAGCAGTTCTTC. This gives the protein CASSAWDRKNYNEQFF.